The sequence of this T cell receptor beta chain was determined in a study of neurological immune-mediated disorders. General study findings and limits: Phylogenetic grouping assigned the repertoires of 18 of 34 multiple sclerosis patients to one related-CDR3 cluster, which constitutes a possible signature.

Indicated time point: longitudinal time-point 1 (baseline). PBMCs stored at -80 C, 2 million in total, were the source of the unsorted libraries. Germline assignment: CDR1 MNHEY and CDR2 SVGAGI. The CDR3 totals 11 residues. The ends were cut back, 7 bases at V and 5 bases at J, with 8 bases in the middle. This clonotype was detected ten times or more. Its cognate antigen is unknown. Synthesis of cDNA was carried out by template-switch 5'RACE. The reaction used 10-nucleotide random UMIs. Each CDR3 protein gets one entry after TCRdb re-called the 5' RACE reads with MiXCR. In the table there are tens of thousands of distinct CDR3 sequences, about 3.2% of which are singletons.

The gene calls are TRBV6-5 and TRBJ2-5; D gene ambiguous. Sequenced sample: PBMCs. The sequence was collected from a woman aged 55-70 years with multiple sclerosis. The CDR3 DNA follows: TGTGCCAGCAAGGACCTCGAGACCCAGTACTTC. This encodes CASKDLETQYF.